This paragraph reports one T cell receptor (beta chain). The antigen is unknown. A multiplex PCR was run with 60 Vbeta primers and 13 Jbeta primers. TCRdb's table, derived via immunoSEQ multiplex PCR, lists solely in-frame clones and lacks some. Of around 120,000 clones detected, 60% to 85% appear once; the ten largest clones hold over 1.5%. The source of the sample is a study of cytomegalovirus exposure and HLA in healthy donors. Notes on the study in general: Further analysis was carried out later, and it showed several of the most significant clusters appearing linked to common viral pathogens.

CDR3 size: 15 residues. The V gene lost 0 bases and the J gene lost 7 bases, with 13 bases spanning the gap. Per germline, CDR1 SGHDT and CDR2 YYEEEE. This TCR was sampled from a woman between 18 and 29 years old in good health and CMV-seronegative. Sequenced input: PBMCs. This chain links TRBV5-6 with TRBJ1-4, with D maybe TRBD1 (6 bases). CDR3 sequence: CASSLAPGVGEKLFF. The CDR3, as DNA: TGTGCCAGCAGCTTGGCCCCAGGGGTCGGTGAAAAACTGTTTTTT.